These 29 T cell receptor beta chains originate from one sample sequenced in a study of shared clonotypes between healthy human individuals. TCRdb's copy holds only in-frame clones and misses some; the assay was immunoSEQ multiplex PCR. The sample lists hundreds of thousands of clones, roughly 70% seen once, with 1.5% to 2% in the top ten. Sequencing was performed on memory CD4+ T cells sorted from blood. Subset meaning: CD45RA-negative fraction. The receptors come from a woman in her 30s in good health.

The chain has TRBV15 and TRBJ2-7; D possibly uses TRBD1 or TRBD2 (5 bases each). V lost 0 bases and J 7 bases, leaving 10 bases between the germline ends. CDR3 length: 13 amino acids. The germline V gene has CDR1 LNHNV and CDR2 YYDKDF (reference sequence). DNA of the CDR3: TGTGCCACCAGCAGAGAGGCCTGGGGGGAGCAGTACTTC. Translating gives CATSREAWGEQYF.

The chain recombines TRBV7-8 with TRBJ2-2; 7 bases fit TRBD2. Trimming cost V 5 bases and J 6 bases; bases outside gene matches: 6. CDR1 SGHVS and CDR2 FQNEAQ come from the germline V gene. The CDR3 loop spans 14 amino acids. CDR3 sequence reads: CASSTGRGAGELFF. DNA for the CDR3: TGTGCCAGCAGCACCGGTCGGGGGGCCGGGGAGCTGTTTTTT.

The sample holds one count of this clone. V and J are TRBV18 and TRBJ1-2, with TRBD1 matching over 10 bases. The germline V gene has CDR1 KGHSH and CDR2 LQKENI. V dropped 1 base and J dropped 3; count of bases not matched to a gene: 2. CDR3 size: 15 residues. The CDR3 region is CASSPRTGGDYGYTF. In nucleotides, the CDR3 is TGTGCCAGCTCACCACGGACAGGGGGGGACTATGGCTACACCTTC.

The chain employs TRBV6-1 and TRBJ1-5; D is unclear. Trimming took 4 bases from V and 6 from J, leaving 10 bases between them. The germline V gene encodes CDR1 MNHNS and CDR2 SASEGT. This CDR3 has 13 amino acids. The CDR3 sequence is CASSVKESQPQHF. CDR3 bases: TGTGCCAGCAGTGTGAAGGAGAGTCAGCCCCAGCATTTT.

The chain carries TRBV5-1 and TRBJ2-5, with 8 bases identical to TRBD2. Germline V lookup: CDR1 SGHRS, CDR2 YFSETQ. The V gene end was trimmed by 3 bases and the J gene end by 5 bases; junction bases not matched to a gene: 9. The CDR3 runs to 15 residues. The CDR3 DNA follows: TGCGCCAGCAGCTACGGAGTAGGCGGGGGGGAGACCCAGTACTTC. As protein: CASSYGVGGGETQYF.

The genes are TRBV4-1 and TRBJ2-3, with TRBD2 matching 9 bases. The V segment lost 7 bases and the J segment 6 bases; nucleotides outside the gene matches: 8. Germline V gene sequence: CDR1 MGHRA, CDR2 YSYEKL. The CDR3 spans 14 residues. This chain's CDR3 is CASTLAGVGDTQYF. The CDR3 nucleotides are TGCGCCAGCACTTTAGCGGGAGTGGGGGATACGCAGTATTTT.

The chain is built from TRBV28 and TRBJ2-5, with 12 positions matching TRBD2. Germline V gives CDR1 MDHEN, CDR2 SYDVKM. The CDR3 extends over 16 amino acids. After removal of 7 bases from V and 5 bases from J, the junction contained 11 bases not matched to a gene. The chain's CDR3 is CASIRGGLAGGETQYF. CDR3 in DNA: TGTGCCAGCATCAGGGGAGGCCTAGCGGGAGGGGAGACCCAGTACTTC.

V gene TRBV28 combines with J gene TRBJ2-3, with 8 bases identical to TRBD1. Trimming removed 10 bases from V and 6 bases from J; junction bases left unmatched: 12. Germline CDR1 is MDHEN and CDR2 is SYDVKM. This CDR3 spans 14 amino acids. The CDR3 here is CATRTGNFLDTQYF. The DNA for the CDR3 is TGTGCCACCCGGACAGGGAACTTTCTGGATACGCAGTATTTT.

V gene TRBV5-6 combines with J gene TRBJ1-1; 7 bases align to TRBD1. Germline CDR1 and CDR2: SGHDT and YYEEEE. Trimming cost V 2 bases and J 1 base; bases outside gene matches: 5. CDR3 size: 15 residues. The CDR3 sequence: CASSFANRGNTEAFF. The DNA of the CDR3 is TGTGCCAGCAGCTTCGCGAACAGGGGGAACACTGAAGCTTTCTTT. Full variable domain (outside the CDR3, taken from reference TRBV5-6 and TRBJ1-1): DAGVTQSPTHLIKTRGQQVTLRCSPKSGHDTVSWYQQALGQGPQFIFQYYEEEERQRGNFPDRFSGHQFPNYSSELNVNALLLGDSALYLCASSFANRGNTEAFFGQGTRLTVV.

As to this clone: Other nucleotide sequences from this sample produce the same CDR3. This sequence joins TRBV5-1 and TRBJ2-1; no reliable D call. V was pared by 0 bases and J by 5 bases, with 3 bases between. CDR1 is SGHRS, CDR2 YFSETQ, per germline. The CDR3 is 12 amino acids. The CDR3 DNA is TGCGCCAGCAGCTTGGGGAACAATGAGCAGTTCTTC. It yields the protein CASSLGNNEQFF. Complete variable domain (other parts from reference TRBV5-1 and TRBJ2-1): KAGVTQTPRYLIKTRGQQVTLSCSPISGHRSVSWYQQTPGQGLQFLFEYFSETQRNKGNFPGRFSGRQFSNSRSEMNVSTLELGDSALYLCASSLGNNEQFFGPGTRLTVL.

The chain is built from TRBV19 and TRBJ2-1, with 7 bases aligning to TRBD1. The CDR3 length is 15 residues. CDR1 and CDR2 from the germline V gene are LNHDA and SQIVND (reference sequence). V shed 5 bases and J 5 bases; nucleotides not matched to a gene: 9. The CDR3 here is CASSRGTAMNNEQFF. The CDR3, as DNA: TGTGCCAGTAGTCGAGGGACAGCCATGAACAATGAGCAGTTCTTC. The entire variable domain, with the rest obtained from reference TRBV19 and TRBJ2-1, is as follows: DGGITQSPKYLFRKEGQNVTLSCEQNLNHDAMYWYRQDPGQGLRLIYYSQIVNDFQKGDIAEGYSVSREKKESFPLTVTSAQKNPTAFYLCASSRGTAMNNEQFFGPGTRLTVL.

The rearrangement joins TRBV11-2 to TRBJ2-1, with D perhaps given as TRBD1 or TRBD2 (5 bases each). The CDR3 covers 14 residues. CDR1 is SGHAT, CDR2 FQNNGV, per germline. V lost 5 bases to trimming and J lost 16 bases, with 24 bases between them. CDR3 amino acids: CASSPPPGTSPDFF. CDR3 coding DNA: TGTGCCAGCAGCCCACCTCCTGGGACGTCCCCTGACTTCTTC. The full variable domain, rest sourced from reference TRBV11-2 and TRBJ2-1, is EAGVAQSPRYKIIEKRQSVAFWCNPISGHATLYWYQQILGQGPKLLIQFQNNGVVDDSQLPKDRFSAERLKGVDSTLKIQPAKLEDSAVYLCASSPPPGTSPDFFGPGTRLTVL.

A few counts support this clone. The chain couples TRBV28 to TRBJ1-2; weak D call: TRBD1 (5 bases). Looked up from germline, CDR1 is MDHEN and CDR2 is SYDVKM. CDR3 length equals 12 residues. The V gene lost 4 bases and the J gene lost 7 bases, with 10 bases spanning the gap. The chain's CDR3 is CASSSGLLGYTF. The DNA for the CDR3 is TGTGCCAGCAGTTCGGGACTCCTTGGCTACACCTTC.

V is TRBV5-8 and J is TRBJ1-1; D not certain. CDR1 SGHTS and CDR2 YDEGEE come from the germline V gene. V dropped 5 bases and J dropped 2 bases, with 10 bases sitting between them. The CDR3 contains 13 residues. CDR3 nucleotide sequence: TGTGCCAGCAGTTATTCTGTCAACACTGAAGCTTTCTTT. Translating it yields CASSYSVNTEAFF.

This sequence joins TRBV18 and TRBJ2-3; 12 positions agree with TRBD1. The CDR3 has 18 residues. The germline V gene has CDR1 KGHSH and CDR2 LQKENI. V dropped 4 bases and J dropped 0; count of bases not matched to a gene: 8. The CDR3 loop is CASSRDRGPGMSTDTQYF. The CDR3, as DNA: TGTGCCAGCTCACGGGACAGGGGGCCTGGGATGAGCACAGATACGCAGTATTTT.

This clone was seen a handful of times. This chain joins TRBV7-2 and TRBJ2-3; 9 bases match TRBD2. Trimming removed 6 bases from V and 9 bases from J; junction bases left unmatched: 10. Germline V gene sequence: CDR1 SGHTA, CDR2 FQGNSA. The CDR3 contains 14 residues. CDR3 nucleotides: TGTGCCAGCAGTCTGGGTCCTAGCGGGAACACGCAGTATTTT. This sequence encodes CASSLGPSGNTQYF.

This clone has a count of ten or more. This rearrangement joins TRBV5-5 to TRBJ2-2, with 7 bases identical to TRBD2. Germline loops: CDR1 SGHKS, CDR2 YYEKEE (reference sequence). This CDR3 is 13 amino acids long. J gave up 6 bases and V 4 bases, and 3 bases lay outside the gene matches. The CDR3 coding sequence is TGTGCCAGCAGCCCTACTAGCGCCGGGGAGCTGTTTTTT. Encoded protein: CASSPTSAGELFF.

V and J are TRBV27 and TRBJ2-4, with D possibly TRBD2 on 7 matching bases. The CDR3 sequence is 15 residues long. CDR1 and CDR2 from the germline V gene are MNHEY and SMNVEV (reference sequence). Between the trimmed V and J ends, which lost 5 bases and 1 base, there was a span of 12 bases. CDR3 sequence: CASSKGGEAKNIQYF. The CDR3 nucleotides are TGTGCCAGCAGTAAGGGGGGGGAGGCCAAAAACATTCAGTACTTC.

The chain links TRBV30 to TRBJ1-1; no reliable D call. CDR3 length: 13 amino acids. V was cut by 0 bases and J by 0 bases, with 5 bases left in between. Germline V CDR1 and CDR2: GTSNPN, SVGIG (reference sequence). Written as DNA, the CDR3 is TGTGCCTGGAGTGTACTATTGAACACTGAAGCTTTCTTT. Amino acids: CAWSVLLNTEAFF.

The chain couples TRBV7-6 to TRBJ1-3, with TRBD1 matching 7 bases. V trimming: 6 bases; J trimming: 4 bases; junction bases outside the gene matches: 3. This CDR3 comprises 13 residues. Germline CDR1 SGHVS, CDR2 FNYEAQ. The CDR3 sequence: CASRATGGNTIYF. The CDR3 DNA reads TGTGCCAGCAGGGCGACAGGGGGAAACACCATATATTTT.

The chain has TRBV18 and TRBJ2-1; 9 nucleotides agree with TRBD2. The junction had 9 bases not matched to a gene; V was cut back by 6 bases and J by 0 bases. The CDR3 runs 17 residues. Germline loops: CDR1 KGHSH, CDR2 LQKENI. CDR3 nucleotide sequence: TGTGCCAGCTCGCCGCGGGAGGGGGCGGGCTCCTACAATGAGCAGTTCTTC. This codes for CASSPREGAGSYNEQFF.

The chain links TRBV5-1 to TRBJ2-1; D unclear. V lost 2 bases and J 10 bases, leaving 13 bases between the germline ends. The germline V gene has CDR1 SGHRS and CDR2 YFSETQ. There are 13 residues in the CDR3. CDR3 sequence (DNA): TGCGCCAGCAGCTTCGACTCGCATAGGGAGCAGTTCTTC. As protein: CASSFDSHREQFF.

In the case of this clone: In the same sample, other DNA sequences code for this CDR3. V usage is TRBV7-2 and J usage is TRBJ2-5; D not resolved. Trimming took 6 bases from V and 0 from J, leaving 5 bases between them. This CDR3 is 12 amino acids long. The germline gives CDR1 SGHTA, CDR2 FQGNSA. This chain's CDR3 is CASSSYQETQYF. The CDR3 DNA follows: TGTGCCAGCAGTTCATACCAAGAGACCCAGTACTTC.

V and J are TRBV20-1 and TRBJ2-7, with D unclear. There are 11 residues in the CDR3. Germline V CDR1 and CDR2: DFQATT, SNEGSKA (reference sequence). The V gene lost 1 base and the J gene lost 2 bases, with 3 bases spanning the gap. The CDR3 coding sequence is TGCAGTGCTAGAGGAACCTACGAGCAGTACTTC. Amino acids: CSARGTYEQYF.

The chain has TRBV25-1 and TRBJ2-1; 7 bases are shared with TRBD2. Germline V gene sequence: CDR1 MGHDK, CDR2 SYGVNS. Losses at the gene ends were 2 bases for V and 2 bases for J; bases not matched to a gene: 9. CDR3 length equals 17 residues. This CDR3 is CASSEGLLSGTYNEQFF. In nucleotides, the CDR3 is TGTGCCAGCAGTGAAGGATTATTAAGCGGGACCTACAATGAGCAGTTCTTC.

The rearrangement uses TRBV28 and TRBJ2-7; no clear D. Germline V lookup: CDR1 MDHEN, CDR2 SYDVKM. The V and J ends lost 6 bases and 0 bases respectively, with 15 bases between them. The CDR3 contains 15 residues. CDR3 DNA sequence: TGTGCCAGCAGCCAAGGACCGCCGAGCTCCTACGAGCAGTACTTC. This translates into CASSQGPPSSYEQYF. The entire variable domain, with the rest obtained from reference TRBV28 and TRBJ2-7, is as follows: DVKVTQSSRYLVKRTGEKVFLECVQDMDHENMFWYRQDPGLGLRLIYFSYDVKMKEKGDIPEGYSVSREKKERFSLILESASTNQTSMYLCASSQGPPSSYEQYFGPGTRLTVT.

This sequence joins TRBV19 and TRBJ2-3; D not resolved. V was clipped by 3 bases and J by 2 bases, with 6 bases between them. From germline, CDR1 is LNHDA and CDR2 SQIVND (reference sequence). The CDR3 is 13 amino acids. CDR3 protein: CASSIQVTDTQYF. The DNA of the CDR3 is TGTGCCAGTAGTATCCAGGTCACAGATACGCAGTATTTT.

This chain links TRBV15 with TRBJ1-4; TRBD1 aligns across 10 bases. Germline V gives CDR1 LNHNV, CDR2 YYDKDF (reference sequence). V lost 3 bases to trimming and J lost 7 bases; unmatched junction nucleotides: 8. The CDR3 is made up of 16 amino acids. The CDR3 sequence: CATSRDRGYLFEKLFF. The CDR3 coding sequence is TGTGCCACCAGCAGGGACAGGGGGTATTTATTTGAAAAACTGTTTTTT. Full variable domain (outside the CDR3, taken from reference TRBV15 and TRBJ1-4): DAMVIQNPRYQVTQFGKPVTLSCSQTLNHNVMYWYQQKSSQAPKLLFHYYDKDFNNEADTPDNFQSRRPNTSFCFLDIRSPGLGDTAMYLCATSRDRGYLFEKLFFGSGTQLSVL.

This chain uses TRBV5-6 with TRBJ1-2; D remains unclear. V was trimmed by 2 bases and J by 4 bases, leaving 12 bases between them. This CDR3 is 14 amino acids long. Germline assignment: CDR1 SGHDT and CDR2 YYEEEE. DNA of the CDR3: TGTGCCAGCAGCTTCCGGCAGGATTCCTATGGCTACACCTTC. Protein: CASSFRQDSYGYTF.